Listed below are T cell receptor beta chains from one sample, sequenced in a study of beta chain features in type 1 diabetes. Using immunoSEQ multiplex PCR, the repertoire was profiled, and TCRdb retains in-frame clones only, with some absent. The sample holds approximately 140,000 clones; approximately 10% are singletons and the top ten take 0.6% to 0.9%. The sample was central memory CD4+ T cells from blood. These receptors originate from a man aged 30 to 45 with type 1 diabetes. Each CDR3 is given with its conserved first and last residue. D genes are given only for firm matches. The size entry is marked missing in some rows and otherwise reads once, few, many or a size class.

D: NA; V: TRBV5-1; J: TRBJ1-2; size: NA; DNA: TGCGCCAGCAGCTTGCTAAGGGGCATCCCCTATGGCTACACCTTC; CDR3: CASSLLRGIPYGYTF
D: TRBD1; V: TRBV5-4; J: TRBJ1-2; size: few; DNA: TGTGCCAGCAGCGGGGGGACAGGGGAAAACTATGGCTACACCTTC; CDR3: CASSGGTGENYGYTF
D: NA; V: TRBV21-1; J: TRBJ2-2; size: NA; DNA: TGTGCCAGCAGCAAAGCCGAGGGAAACACCGGGGAGCTGTTTTTT; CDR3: CASSKAEGNTGELFF
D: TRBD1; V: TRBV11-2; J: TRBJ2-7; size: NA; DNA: TGTGCCAGCGGCGACAGGGGAAGAGACGAGCAGTACTTC; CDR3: CASGDRGRDEQYF
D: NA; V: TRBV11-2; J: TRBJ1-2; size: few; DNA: TGTGCCAGCAGCTTCGGCTATGGCTACACCTTC; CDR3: CASSFGYGYTF
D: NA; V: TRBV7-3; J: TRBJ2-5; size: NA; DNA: TGTGCCAGCAGCCGCGGGTCAACCCAAGAGACCCAGTACTTC; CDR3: CASSRGSTQETQYF
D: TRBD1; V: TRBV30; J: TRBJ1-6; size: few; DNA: TGTGCCTGGAGATGGGACAGAAATAATTCACCCCTCCACTTT; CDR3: CAWRWDRNNSPLHF
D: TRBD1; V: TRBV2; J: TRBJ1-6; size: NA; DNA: TGTGCCAGCAGAGAAGGGACAGGGAGCTCACCCCTCCACTTT; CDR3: CASREGTGSSPLHF
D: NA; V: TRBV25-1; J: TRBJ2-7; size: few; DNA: TGTGCCAGCAGTGAAATCGGACAGCGTTCCTACGAGCAGTACTTC; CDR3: CASSEIGQRSYEQYF
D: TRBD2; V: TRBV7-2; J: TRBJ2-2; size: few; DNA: TGTGCCAGCAGCCGCCGACTAGCGGGGGGGTACACCGGGGAGCTGTTTTTT; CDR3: CASSRRLAGGYTGELFF
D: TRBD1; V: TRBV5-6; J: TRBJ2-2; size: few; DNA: TGTGCCAGCAGCTTACGGGACAGAAACACCGGGGAGCTGTTTTTT; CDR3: CASSLRDRNTGELFF
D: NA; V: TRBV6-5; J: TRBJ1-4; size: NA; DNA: TGTGCCAGCAGTTTGAGTGGCCGGGGGGGTGAAAAACTGTTTTTT; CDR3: CASSLSGRGGEKLFF
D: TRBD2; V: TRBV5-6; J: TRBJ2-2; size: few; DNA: TGTGCCAGCAGCTTGTGGGTAGCGGGGAGAAACACCGGGGAGCTGTTTTTT; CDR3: CASSLWVAGRNTGELFF
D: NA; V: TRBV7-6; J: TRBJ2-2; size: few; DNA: TGTGCCAGCAGCTTCAGATACACCGGGGAGCTGTTTTTT; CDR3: CASSFRYTGELFF
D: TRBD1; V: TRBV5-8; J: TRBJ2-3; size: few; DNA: TGTGCCAGCAGCTGGTTGACAGGGCCTTCCACAGATACGCAGTATTTT; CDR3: CASSWLTGPSTDTQYF
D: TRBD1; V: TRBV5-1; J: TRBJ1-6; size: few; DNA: TGCGCCAGCAGCGCACTCCAGGGGGCAGCAGATAATTCACCCCTCCACTTT; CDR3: CASSALQGAADNSPLHF
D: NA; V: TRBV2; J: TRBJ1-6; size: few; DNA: TGTGCCAGCAGCCCCGCCCCGGGTCTGACGGCGGCCCTCCACTTT; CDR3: CASSPAPGLTAALHF
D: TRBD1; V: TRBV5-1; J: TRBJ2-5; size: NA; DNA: TGCGCCAGCAGCCACGGACAGGGACGAGGGCAAGAGACCCAGTACTTC; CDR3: CASSHGQGRGQETQYF
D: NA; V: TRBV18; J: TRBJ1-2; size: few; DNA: TGTGCCAGCTCACCTCCAGGGGTCGATGGCTACACCTTC; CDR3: CASSPPGVDGYTF
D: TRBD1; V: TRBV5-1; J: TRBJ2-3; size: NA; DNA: TGCGCCAGCAGCTTTCAGGGGGCGAGTGCAGATACGCAGTATTTT; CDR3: CASSFQGASADTQYF
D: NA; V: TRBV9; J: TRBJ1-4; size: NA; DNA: TGTGCCAGCAGCCTTGGTTCGGCAACTAATGAAAAACTGTTTTTT; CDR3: CASSLGSATNEKLFF
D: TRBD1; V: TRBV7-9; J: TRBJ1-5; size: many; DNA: TGTGCCAGCAGCTTATTTCAGGGGGCTGACCAGCCCCAGCATTTT; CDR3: CASSLFQGADQPQHF
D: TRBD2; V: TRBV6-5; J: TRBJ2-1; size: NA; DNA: TGTGCCAGCAGTTACTCTCTAGCGGGGGGGAATGAGCAGTTCTTC; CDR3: CASSYSLAGGNEQFF
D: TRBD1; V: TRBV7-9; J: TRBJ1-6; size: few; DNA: TGTGCCAGCAGCTCGCAGGGGGCGGATTCACCCCTCCACTTT; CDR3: CASSSQGADSPLHF
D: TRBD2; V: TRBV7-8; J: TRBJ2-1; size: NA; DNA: TGTGCCAGCAGCTTTCTCATACCTACTAGCGGGGGGCCCCCCCCCAATGAGCAGTTCTTC; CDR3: CASSFLIPTSGGPPPNEQFF
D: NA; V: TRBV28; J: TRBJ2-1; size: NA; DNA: TGTGCCAGCACGGACTCGCCAAGCTCCTACAATGAGCAGTTCTTC; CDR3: CASTDSPSSYNEQFF
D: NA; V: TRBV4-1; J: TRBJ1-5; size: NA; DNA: TGCGCCAGCAGGGGGCAGGGTTACAATCAGCCCCAGCATTTT; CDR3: CASRGQGYNQPQHF
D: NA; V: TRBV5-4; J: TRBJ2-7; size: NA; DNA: TGTGCCAGCAGCGGGGCCAGCTCCTACGAGCAGTACTTC; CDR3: CASSGASSYEQYF
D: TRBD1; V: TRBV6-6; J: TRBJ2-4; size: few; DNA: TGTGCCAGCGGGACAGGGGGGAACATTCAGTACTTC; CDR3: CASGTGGNIQYF
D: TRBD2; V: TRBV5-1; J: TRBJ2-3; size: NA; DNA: TGCGCCAGCAGCTTGAGCGGGGGTGCTAGCACAGATACGCAGTATTTT; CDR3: CASSLSGGASTDTQYF
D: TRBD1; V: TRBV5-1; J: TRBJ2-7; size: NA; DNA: TGCGCCAGCAGCGAAACGGGACAGAGTCCCTACGAGCAGTACTTC; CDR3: CASSETGQSPYEQYF
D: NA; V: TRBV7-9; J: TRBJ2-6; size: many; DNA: TGTGCCAGCAGCTTACGGAGCTCTGGGGCCAACGTCCTGACTTTC; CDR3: CASSLRSSGANVLTF
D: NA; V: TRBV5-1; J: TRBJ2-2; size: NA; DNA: TGCGCCAGCAGCTTGGTACAGAACACCGGGGAGCTGTTTTTT; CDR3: CASSLVQNTGELFF
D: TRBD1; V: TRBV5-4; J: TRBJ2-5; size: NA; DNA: TGTGCCAGCACTCGTGGGCAGGGGGAAGAAGAGACCCAGTACTTC; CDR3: CASTRGQGEEETQYF
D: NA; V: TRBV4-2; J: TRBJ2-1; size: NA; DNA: TGTGCCAGCAGCCCCTACGAGGGTGAGCAGTTCTTC; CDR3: CASSPYEGEQFF
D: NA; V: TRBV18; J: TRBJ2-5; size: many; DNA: TGTGCCACCTCCCAAGAGGAGACCCAGTACTTC; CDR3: CATSQEETQYF
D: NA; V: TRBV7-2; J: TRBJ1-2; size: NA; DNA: TGTGCCAGCAGCTTAGGCGGGGGCCTGACAGGTGGCTACACCTTC; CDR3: CASSLGGGLTGGYTF
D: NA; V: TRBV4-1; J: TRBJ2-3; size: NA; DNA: TGCGCCAGCAGCCAAGCGAGAAATACGCAGTATTTT; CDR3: CASSQARNTQYF
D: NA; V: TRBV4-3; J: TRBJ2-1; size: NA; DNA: TGCGCCAGCAGCCGCCGACAGGGAGGTGAGCAGTTCTTC; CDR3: CASSRRQGGEQFF
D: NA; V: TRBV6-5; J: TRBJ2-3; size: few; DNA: TGTGCCAGCAGTTACTCGAGGGAAACAGATACGCAGTATTTT; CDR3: CASSYSRETDTQYF
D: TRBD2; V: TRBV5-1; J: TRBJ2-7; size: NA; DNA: TGCGCCAGCAGCTTGACGATAAAAGCGGGGGGCTCCTCCTACGAGCAGTACTTC; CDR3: CASSLTIKAGGSSYEQYF
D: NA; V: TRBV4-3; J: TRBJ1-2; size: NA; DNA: TGCGCCAGCAGCCAAGGACAGATTAACTATGGCTACACCTTC; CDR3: CASSQGQINYGYTF
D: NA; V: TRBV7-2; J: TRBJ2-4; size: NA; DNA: TGTGCCAGCAGCTTAGCAGTTGGCCAAAGAAACATTCAGTACTTC; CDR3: CASSLAVGQRNIQYF
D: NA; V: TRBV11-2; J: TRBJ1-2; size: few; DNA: TGTGCCAGCAGCGTAACAGGGATCTATGGCTACACCTTC; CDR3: CASSVTGIYGYTF
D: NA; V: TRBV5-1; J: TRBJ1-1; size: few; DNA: TGCGCCAGCAGCAAACAGGGCAAGAACACTGAAGCTTTCTTT; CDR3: CASSKQGKNTEAFF
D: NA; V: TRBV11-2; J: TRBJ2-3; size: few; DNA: TGTGCCAGCAGCTTTGCCAGCACGGGAGATACGCAGTATTTT; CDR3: CASSFASTGDTQYF